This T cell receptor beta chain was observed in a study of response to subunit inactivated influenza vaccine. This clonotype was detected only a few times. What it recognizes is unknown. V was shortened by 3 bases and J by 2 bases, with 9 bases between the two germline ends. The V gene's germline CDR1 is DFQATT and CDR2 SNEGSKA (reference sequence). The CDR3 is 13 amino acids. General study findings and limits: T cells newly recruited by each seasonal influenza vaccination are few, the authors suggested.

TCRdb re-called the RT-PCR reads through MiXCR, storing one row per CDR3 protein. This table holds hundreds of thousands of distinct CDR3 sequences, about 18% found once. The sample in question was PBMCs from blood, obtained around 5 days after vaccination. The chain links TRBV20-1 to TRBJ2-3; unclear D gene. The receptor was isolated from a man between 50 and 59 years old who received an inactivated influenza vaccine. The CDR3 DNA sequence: TGCAGTGCTAGGTTAGCATTCACAGATACGCAGTATTTT. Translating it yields CSARLAFTDTQYF.